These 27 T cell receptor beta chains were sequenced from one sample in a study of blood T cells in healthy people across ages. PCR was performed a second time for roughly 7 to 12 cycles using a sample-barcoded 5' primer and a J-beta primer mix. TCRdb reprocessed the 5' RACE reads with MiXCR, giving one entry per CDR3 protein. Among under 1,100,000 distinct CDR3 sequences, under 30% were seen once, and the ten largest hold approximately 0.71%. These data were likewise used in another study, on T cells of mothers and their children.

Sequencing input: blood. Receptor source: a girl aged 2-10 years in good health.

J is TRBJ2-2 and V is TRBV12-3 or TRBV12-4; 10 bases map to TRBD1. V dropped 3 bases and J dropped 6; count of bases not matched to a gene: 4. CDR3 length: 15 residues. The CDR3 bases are TGTGCCAGCAGTTTTTTGGGACAGGGGCCCGGGGAGCTGTTTTTT. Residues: CASSFLGQGPGELFF.

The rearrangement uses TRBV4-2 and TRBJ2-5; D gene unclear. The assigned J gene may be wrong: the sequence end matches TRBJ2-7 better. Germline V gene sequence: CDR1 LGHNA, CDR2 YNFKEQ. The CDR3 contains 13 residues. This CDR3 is CASSQGENYEQYF. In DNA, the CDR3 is TGTGCCAGCAGCCAAGGAGAGAACTACGAGCAGTACTTC.

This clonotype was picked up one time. CDR3 nucleotides: TGTGCCAGAGGGGGCTTAGATGAGCAGTTCTTC. It yields the protein CARGGLDEQFF. V gene TRBV6-2 or TRBV6-3 combines with J gene TRBJ2-1; the match to TRBD1 covers 7 bases. Per the germline V gene, CDR1 is MNHEY and CDR2 is SVGEGT. The J segment lost 8 bases and the V segment lost 9 bases, leaving 4 bases of the junction unmatched. CDR3 length equals 11 residues.

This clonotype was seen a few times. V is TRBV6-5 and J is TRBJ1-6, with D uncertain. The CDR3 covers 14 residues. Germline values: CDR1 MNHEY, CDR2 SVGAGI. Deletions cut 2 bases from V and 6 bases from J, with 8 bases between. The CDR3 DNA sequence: TGTGCCAGCAGTTACCTCCTTTCTAATTCACCCCTCCACTTT. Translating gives CASSYLLSNSPLHF.

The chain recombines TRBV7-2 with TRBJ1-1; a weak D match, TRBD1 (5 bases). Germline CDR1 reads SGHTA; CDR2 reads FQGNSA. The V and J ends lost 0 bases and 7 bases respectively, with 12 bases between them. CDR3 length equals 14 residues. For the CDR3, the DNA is TGTGCCAGCAGCTTAGCGCCTAGGGGAGGTGAAGCTTTCTTT. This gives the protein CASSLAPRGGEAFF. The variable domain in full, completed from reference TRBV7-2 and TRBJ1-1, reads GAGVSQSPSNKVTEKGKDVELRCDPISGHTALYWYRQSLGQGLEFLIYFQGNSAPDKSGLPSDRFSAERTGGSVSTLTIQRTQQEDSAVYLCASSLAPRGGEAFFGQGTRLTVV.

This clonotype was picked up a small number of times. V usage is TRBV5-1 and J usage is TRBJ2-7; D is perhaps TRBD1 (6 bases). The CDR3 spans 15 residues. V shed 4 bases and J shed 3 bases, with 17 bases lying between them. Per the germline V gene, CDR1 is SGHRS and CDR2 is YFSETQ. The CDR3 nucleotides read TGCGCCAGCAGCCCCGAGACAGGTCCACACTACGAGCAGTACTTC. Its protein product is CASSPETGPHYEQYF.

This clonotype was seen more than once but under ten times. The CDR3 here is CASAFGKTGELFF. CDR3 nucleotide sequence: TGTGCCAGCGCTTTTGGAAAAACCGGGGAGCTGTTTTTT. This chain uses TRBV6-5 with TRBJ2-2; no definite D call. CDR3 length: 13 amino acids. CDR1 is MNHEY and CDR2 is SVGAGI in the germline V gene. With 8 bases removed from V and 5 bases from J, the gap between germline ends came to 12 bases.

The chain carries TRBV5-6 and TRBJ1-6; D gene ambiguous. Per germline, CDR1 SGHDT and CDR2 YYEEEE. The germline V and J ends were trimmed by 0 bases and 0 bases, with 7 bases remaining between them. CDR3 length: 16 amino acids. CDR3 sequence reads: CASSLERSSYNSPLHF. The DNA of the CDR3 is TGTGCCAGCAGCTTGGAGAGGAGCTCCTATAATTCACCCCTCCACTTT.

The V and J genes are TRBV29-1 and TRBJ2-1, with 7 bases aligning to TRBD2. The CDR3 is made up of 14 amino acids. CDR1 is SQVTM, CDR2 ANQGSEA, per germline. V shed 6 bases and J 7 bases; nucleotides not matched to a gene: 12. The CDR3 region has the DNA TGCAGCGTCGATGACCTAGGGGAGGGTAATGAGCAGTTCTTC. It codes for CSVDDLGEGNEQFF.

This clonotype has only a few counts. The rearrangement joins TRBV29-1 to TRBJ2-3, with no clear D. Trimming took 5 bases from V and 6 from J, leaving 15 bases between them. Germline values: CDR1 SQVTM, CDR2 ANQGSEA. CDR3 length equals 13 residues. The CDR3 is CSVRSLLTDTQYF. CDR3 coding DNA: TGCAGCGTTAGGAGCCTCCTCACGGATACGCAGTATTTT.

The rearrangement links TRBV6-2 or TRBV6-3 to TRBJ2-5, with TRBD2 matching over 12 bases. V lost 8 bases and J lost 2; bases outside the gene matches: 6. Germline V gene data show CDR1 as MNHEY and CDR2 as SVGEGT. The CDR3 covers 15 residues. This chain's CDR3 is CASGGLAGSQETQYF. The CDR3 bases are TGTGCCAGCGGAGGACTAGCGGGGTCTCAAGAGACCCAGTACTTC.

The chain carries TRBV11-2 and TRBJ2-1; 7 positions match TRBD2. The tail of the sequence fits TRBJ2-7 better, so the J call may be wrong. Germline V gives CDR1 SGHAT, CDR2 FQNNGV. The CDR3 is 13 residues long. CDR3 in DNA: TGTGCCAGCCGGGGCGGGAGTGGTTACGAGCAGTACTTC. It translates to CASRGGSGYEQYF.

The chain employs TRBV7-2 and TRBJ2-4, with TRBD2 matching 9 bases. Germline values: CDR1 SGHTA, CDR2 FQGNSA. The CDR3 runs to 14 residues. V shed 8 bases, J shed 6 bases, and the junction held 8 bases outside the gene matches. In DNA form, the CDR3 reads TGTGCCAGCGGCACTACTAGCGGGCGAAACATTCAGTACTTC. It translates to CASGTTSGRNIQYF.

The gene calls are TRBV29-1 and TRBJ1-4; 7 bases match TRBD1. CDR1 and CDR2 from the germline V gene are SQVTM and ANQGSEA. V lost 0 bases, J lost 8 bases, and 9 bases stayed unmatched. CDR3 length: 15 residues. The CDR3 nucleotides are TGCAGCGTTGAAGAAGGGAGGGGGCGTGGGGAAAAACTGTTTTTT. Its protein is CSVEEGRGRGEKLFF. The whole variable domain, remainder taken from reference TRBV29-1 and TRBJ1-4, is SAVISQKPSRDICQRGTSLTIQCQVDSQVTMMFWYRQQPGQSLTLIATANQGSEATYESGFVIDKFPISRPNLTFSTLTVSNMSPEDSSIYLCSVEEGRGRGEKLFFGSGTQLSVL.

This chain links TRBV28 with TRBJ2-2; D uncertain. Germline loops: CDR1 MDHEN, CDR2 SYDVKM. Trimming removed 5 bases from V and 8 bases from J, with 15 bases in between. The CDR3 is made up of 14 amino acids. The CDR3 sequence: CASSNGDILGELFF. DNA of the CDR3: TGTGCCAGCAGTAACGGCGACATATTGGGGGAGCTGTTTTTT.

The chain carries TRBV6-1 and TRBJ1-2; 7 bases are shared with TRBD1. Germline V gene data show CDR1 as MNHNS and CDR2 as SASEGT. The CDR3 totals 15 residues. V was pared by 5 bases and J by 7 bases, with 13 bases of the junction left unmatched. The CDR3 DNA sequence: TGTGCCAGCAGTAACAACCGAAAAGGGGGCTCTGGCTACACCTTC. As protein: CASSNNRKGGSGYTF.

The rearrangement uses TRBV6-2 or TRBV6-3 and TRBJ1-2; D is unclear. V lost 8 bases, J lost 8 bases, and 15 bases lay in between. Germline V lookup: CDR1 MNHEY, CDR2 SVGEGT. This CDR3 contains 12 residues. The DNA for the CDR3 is TGTGCCAGCCTCACCCCGACAAACGGCTACACCTTC. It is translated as CASLTPTNGYTF.

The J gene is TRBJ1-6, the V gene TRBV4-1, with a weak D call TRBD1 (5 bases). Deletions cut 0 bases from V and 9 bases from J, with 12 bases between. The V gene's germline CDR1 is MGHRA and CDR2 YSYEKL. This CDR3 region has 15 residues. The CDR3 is CASSQDPGRSSPLHF. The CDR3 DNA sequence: TGCGCCAGCAGCCAAGATCCAGGGAGGAGTTCACCCCTCCACTTT.

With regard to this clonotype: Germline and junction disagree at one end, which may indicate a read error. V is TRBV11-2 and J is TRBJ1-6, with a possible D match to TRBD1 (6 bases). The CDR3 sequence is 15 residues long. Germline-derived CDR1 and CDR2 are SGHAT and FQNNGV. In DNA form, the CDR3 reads TGTGCCAGCAGCTTAGAGGGGACACCTAATTCGCCCCTCCACTTT. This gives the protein CASSLEGTPNSPLHF.

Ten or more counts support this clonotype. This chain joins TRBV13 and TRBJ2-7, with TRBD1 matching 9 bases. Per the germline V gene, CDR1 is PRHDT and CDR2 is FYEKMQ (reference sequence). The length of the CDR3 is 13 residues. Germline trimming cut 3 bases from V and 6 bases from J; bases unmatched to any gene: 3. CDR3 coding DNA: TGTGCCAGCAGCTTGGGACAGGGCGGCGAGCAGTACTTC. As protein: CASSLGQGGEQYF.

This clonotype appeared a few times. CDR3 bases: TGTGCCAGCAGTGCGCTAGCGGGAGGGGGGAACTACAATGAGCAGTTCTTC. This gives the protein CASSALAGGGNYNEQFF. The J gene is TRBJ2-1, the V gene TRBV6-1, with 12 bases aligning to TRBD2. In germline, CDR1 is MNHNS, CDR2 SASEGT. The CDR3 sequence is 17 residues long. The V gene end was trimmed by 4 bases and the J gene end by 3 bases; junction bases not matched to a gene: 7.

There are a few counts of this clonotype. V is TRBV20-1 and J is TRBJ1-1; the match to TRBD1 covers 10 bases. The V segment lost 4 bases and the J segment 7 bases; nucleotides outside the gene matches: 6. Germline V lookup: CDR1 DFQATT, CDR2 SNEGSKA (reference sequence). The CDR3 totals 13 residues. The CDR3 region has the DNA TGCAGTGCTAACCGGGACAGGGGAATTGAAGCTTTCTTT. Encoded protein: CSANRDRGIEAFF.

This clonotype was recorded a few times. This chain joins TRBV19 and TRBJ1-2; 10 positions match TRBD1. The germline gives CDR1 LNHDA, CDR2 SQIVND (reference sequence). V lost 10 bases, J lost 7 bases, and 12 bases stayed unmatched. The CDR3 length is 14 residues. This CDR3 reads CATSRDRGSGGYTF. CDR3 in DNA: TGTGCCACAAGCAGGGACAGGGGATCCGGTGGCTACACCTTC.

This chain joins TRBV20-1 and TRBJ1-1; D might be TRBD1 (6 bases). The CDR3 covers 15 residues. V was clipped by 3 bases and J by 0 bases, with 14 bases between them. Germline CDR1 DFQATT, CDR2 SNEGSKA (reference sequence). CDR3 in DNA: TGCAGTGCTAGTCCCGGGGGGGGCATGAACACTGAAGCTTTCTTT. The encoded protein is CSASPGGGMNTEAFF.

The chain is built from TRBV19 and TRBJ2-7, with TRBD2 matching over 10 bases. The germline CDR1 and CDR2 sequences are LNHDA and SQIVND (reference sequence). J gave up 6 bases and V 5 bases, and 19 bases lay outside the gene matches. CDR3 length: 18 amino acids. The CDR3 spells CASSSPGLAARPTGEQYF. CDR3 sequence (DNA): TGTGCCAGTAGTTCTCCAGGACTAGCGGCCCGTCCTACCGGCGAGCAGTACTTC.

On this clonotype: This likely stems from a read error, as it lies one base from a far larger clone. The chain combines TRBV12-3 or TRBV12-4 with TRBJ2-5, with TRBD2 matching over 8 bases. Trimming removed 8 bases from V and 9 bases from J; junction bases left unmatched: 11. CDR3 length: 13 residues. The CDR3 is CASSLSGGEAQYF. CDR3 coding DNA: TGTGCCAGCTCCCTGAGCGGGGGTGAGGCCCAGTACTTC.

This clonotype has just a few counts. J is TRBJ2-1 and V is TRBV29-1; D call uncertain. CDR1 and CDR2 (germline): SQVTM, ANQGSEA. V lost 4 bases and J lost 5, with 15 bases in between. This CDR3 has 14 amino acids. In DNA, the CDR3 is TGCAGCGTTGTCCCCATAGGGTTAAACAATGAGCAGTTCTTC. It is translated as CSVVPIGLNNEQFF.